This TCR beta chain was found in a study of blood T cell repertoires in COVID-19 (dated by TCRdb to the early 2020s). Regarding the research as a whole: Collaborator samples came from the United States, Italy and Spain and covered acute and convalescent phases of COVID-19. The material from the prospective study consisted of cDNA or gDNA derived from T cells, B-cell-depleted T cells, or PBMCs. Deeply sampled blood TCRbeta repertoires from subjects exposed to, actively infected with, or recovered from COVID-19 were included in the dataset. A freely available public database, intended as a resource for researchers studying the immune response to SARS-CoV-2, is where the repertoires were released. The samples were drawn from the first 160 participants of the ongoing ImmuneRACE study and from 1,254 subjects provided by 6 global collaborators. Sample metadata almost always included a de-identified subject ID, COVID-19 status, age in years and sex. Where HLA class I and class II types were available, the types were taken from metadata supplied by the sample provider, not from assay-based typing.

Samples from volunteer blood donors who had recovered from COVID-19 were contributed by a second Seattle source. Collaborating institutions collected whole blood in K2EDTA tubes following their own protocols. For TCRbeta analysis, collaborator samples were shipped as frozen whole blood, as isolated PBMCs, or as DNA extracted from either sample type. This clone was recorded a few times. What antigen it recognizes has not been identified. No qualities accompany the bases; no much larger clone lies one base away. TCRbeta CDR3 regions were amplified from genomic DNA by means of the immunoSEQ Assay, a bias-controlled multiplex PCR. As for how the authors treated the data: Within the assay, amplification of reference gene primers was used to estimate how many nucleated cells each sample contained. To quantify the absolute abundance of each unique TCRbeta CDR3 rearrangement, sequence reads were collapsed and filtered. Productive Simpson clonality was computed per sample as the square root of Simpson's diversity index over productive rearrangements. Here the immuneACCESS table is served through TCRdb, limited to in-frame sequences with V and J called. Missing clones are a known gap in these copies; in checked studies unresolved V genes cover under half, and the rest lacks a known reason. V and J calls plus clone size are reproduced from that table; the DNA served to infer D and trimming. The sample table shows 250,000 or so clones, and about 91% are seen once. Roughly 4.8% of the sample is in the top ten clones.

Trimming at the junction amounts to 4 bases on V and 8 bases on J, and the germline ends lie 16 bases apart. The CDR3 contains 14 residues, cysteine and phenylalanine counted. Only the CDR3 DNA is retained, 42 bases long and in frame from the first base. The germline V gene (reference sequence) supplies CDR1 SGHNT and CDR2 YYREEE. Paper-wide results and their limitations: The amount of clinical and demographic metadata varied by source and participant and was provided uncurated.

The source material was peripheral blood. The V and J genes are TRBV5-4 and TRBJ1-3; tentative D gene TRBD1, with 6 bases matching. The sequence was obtained from a woman aged 40 to 49 who had recovered from COVID-19. For the CDR3, the sequence is CASSDQGSVDTIYF. The nucleotides are TGTGCCAGCAGCGATCAGGGGTCAGTAGACACCATATATTTT.